This record covers a single T cell receptor beta chain. Its antigen is not identified. Quantitative 5'-RACE with molecular barcodes produced the TCR beta libraries. Each CDR3 protein is one row after TCRdb ran MiXCR on the 5' RACE reads. Of a few hundred thousand distinct CDR3 sequences listed, approximately 20% were seen once; the top ten hold 15% to 20%. This entry is derived from a study of CD8 T cells in ankylosing spondylitis. Study results and caveats: Past studies reported some motif variants in reactive arthritis synovial fluid and blood. A TCR beta motif of roughly eight highly homologous variants seemed to mark ankylosing spondylitis blood. CD8+ disease-linked clones were present at relatively low frequencies in blood. Significantly higher representation of disease-linked clones was reported for matched ankylosing spondylitis synovial fluid.

The V gene lost 5 bases and the J gene lost 6 bases, with 8 bases spanning the gap. This CDR3 spans 12 amino acids. Germline-derived CDR1 and CDR2 are SGHTA and FQGNSA. This chain uses TRBV7-2 with TRBJ1-5; D is uncertain. This clonotype originated in a male donor with ankylosing spondylitis. The sequenced material came from blood, either unsorted or a sorted T cell fraction (not recorded which). The CDR3 coding sequence is TGTGCCAGCAGCAGAGTGGGTCAGCCCCAGCATTTT. Protein product: CASSRVGQPQHF.